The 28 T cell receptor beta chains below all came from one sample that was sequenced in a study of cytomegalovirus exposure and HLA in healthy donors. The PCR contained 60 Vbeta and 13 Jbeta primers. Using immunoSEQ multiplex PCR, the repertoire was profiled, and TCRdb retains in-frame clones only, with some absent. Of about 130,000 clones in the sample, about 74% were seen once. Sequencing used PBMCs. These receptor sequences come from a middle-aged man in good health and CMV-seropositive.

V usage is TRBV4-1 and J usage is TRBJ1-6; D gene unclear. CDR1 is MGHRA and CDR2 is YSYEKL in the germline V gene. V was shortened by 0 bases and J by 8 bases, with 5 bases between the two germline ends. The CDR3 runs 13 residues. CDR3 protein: CASSQDQDSPLHF. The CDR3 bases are TGCGCCAGCAGCCAAGATCAGGATTCACCCCTCCACTTT.

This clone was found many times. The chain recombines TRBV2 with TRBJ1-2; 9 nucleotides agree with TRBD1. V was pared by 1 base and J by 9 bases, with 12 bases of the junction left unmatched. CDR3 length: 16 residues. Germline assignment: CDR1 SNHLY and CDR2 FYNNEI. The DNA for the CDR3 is TGTGCCAGCAGTGAAGAAGGGGAAGGACAGGGGCTTAGCTACACCTTC. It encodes CASSEEGEGQGLSYTF.

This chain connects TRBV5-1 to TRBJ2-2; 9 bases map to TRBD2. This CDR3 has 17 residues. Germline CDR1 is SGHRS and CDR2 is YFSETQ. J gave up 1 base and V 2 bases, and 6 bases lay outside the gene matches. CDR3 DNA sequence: TGCGCCAGCAGCTTTCCAGCGGGGGGCGGGAACACCGGGGAGCTGTTTTTT. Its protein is CASSFPAGGGNTGELFF.

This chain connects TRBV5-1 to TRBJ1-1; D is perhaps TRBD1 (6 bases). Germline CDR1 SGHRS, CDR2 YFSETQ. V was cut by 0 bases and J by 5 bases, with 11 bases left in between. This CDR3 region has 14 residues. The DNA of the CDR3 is TGCGCCAGCAGCTTGGCAGGGGCTAGTACTGAAGCTTTCTTT. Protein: CASSLAGASTEAFF. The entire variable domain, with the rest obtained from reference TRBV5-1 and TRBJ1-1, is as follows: KAGVTQTPRYLIKTRGQQVTLSCSPISGHRSVSWYQQTPGQGLQFLFEYFSETQRNKGNFPGRFSGRQFSNSRSEMNVSTLELGDSALYLCASSLAGASTEAFFGQGTRLTVV.

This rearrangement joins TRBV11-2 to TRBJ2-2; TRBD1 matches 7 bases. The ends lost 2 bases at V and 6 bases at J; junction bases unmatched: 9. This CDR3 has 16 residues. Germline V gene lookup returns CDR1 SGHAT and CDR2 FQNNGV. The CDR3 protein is CASSLKKGALPGELFF. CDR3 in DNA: TGTGCCAGCAGCTTAAAGAAGGGGGCGCTTCCCGGGGAGCTGTTTTTT.

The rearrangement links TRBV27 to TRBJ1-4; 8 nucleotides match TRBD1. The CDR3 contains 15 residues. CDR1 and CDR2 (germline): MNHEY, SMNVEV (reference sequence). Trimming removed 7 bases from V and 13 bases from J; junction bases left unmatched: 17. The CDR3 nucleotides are TGTGCCAGCACCGAACCGCAGGGGGCGACGGATGGACTGTTTTTT. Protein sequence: CASTEPQGATDGLFF.

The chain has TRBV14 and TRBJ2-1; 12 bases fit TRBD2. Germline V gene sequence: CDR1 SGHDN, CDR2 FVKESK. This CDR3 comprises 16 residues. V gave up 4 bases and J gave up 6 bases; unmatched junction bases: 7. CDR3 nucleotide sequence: TGTGCCAGCAGCCGGCGACTAGCGGGAGTCGGCAATGAGCAGTTCTTC. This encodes CASSRRLAGVGNEQFF. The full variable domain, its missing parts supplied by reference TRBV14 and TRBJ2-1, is EAGVTQFPSHSVIEKGQTVTLRCDPISGHDNLYWYRRVMGKEIKFLLHFVKESKQDESGMPNNRFLAERTGGTYSTLKVQPAELEDSGVYFCASSRRLAGVGNEQFFGPGTRLTVL.

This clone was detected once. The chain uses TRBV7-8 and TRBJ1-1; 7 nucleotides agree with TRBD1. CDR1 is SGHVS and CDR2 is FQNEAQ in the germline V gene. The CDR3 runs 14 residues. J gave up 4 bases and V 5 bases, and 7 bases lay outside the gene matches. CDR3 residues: CASSLTGMGTEAFF. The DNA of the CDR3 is TGTGCCAGCAGCCTGACAGGGATGGGCACTGAAGCTTTCTTT.

The DNA for the CDR3 is TGCAGCGTCATGGGAATCGGACTAGCGGGGGGGAAAGAGACCCAGTACTTC. Translation: CSVMGIGLAGGKETQYF. This chain joins TRBV29-1 and TRBJ2-5; 15 bases match TRBD2. The V gene's germline CDR1 is SQVTM and CDR2 ANQGSEA. V was clipped by 6 bases and J by 3 bases; unmatched bases: 11. CDR3 length: 17 residues.

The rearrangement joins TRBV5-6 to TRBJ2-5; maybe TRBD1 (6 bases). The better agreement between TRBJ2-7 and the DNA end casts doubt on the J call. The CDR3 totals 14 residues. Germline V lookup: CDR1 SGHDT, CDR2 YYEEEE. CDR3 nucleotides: TGTGCCAGCAGTCACCTGGAAGGGGGACACGAGCAGTACTTC. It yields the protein CASSHLEGGHEQYF.

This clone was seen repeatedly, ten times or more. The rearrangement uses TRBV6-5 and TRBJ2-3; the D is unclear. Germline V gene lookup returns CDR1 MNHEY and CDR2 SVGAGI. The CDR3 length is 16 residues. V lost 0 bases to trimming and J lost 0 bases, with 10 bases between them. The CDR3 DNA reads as TGTGCCAGCAGTTACTCGAGGAGCTCTAGCACAGATACGCAGTATTTT. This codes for CASSYSRSSSTDTQYF.

The CDR3 reads CASSQGHMGEQFF. DNA of the CDR3: TGTGCCAGCAGCCAAGGACACATGGGTGAGCAGTTCTTC. This chain links TRBV14 with TRBJ2-1; D remains unclear. The CDR3 is 13 residues long. Per germline, CDR1 SGHDN and CDR2 FVKESK. Between the trimmed V and J ends, which lost 1 base and 9 bases, there was a span of 10 bases.

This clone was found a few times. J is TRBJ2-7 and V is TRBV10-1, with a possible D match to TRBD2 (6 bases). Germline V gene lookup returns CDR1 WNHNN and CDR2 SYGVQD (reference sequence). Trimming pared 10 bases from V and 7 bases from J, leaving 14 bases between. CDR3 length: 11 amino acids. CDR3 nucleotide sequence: TGCGCCACCGGGACTCCGGGGGAGCAGTACTTC. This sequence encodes CATGTPGEQYF.

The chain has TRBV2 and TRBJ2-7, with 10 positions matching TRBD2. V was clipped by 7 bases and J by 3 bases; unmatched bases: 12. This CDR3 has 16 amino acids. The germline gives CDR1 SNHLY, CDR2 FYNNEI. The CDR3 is CASNPAGGAPIYEQYF. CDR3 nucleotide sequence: TGTGCCAGCAATCCAGCGGGAGGGGCTCCAATCTACGAGCAGTACTTC.

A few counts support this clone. CDR3 in amino acids: CASSPRIAGGVNKASYEQYF. Written as DNA, the CDR3 is TGTGCCAGCTCCCCGAGGATTGCAGGGGGCGTAAATAAGGCCTCCTACGAGCAGTACTTC. The chain uses TRBV18 and TRBJ2-7; 8 bases map to TRBD1. There are 20 residues in the CDR3. V gave up 6 bases and J gave up 0 bases; unmatched junction bases: 22. The germline V gene has CDR1 KGHSH and CDR2 LQKENI.

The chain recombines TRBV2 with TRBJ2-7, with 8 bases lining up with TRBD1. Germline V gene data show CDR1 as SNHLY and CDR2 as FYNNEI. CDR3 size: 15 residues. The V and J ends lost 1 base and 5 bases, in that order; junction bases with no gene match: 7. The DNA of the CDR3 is TGTGCCAGCAGTGAAGGGCAGGGGGCGAGGCACGAGCAGTACTTC. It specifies CASSEGQGARHEQYF.

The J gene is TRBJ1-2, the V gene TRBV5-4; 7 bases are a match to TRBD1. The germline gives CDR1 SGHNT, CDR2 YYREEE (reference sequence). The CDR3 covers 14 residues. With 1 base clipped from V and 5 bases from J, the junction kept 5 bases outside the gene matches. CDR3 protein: CASSLFTGDYGYTF. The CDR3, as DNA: TGTGCCAGCAGCTTGTTCACAGGGGATTATGGCTACACCTTC. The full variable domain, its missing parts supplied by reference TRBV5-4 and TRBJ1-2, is ETGVTQSPTHLIKTRGQQVTLRCSSQSGHNTVSWYQQALGQGPQFIFQYYREEENGRGNFPPRFSGLQFPNYSSELNVNALELDDSALYLCASSLFTGDYGYTFGSGTRLTVV.

Here the CDR3 DNA reads TGTGCCAGCAGCTTTCTTGCGGATAACAATGAGCAGTTCTTC. Its translation is CASSFLADNNEQFF. This rearrangement joins TRBV7-9 to TRBJ2-1; no reliable D call. Germline V lookup: CDR1 SEHNR, CDR2 FQNEAQ (reference sequence). The germline V and J ends were trimmed by 3 bases and 5 bases, with 11 bases remaining between them. The CDR3 runs 14 residues.

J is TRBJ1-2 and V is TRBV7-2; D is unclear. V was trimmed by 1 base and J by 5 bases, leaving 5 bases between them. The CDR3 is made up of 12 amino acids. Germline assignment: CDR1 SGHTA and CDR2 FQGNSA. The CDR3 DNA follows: TGTGCCAGCAGCTTAGATCAGTATGGCTACACCTTC. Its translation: CASSLDQYGYTF.

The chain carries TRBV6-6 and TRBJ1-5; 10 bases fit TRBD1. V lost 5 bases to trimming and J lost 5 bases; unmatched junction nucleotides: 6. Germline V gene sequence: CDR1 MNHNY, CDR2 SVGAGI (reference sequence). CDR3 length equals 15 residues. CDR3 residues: CASSMGQGNHQPQHF. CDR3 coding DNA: TGTGCCAGCAGTATGGGACAGGGGAATCATCAGCCCCAGCATTTT.

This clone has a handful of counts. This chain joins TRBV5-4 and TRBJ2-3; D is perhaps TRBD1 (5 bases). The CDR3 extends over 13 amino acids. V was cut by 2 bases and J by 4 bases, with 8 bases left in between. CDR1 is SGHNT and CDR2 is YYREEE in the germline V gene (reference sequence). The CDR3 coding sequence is TGTGCCAGCAGCTTAAAAGGGGCAGATACGCAGTATTTT. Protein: CASSLKGADTQYF.

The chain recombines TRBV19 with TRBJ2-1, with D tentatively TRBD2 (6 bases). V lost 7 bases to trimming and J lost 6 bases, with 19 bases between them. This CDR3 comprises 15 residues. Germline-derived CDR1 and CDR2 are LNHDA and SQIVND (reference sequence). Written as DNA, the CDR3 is TGTGCCAGTATCGCGCCGGGACTCCCAGGCAATGAGCAGTTCTTC. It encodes CASIAPGLPGNEQFF.

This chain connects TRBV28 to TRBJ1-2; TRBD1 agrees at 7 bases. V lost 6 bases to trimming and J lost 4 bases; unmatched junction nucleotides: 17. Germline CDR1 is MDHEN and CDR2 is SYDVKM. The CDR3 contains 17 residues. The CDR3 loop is CASSLRDSSLLVYGYTF. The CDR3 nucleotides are TGTGCCAGCAGCCTCCGGGACAGTAGTCTCTTAGTCTATGGCTACACCTTC.

DNA of the CDR3: TGTGCCAGCAGCGTAGTACAAACGAACACTGAAGCTTTCTTT. Protein sequence: CASSVVQTNTEAFF. The chain couples TRBV9 to TRBJ1-1; no firm D call. V was pared by 0 bases and J by 1 base, with 7 bases between. The CDR3 consists of 14 residues. Germline CDR1 is SGDLS and CDR2 is YYNGEE. Combining the CDR3 with reference TRBV9 and TRBJ1-1 gives the whole variable domain DSGVTQTPKHLITATGQRVTLRCSPRSGDLSVYWYQQSLDQGLQFLIQYYNGEERAKGNILERFSAQQFPDLHSELNLSSLELGDSALYFCASSVVQTNTEAFFGQGTRLTVV.

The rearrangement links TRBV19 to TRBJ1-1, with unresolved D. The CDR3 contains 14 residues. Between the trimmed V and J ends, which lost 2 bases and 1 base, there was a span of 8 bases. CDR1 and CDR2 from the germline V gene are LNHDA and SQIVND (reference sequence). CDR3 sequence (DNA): TGTGCCAGTAGTATACTGGGCCCGAACACTGAAGCTTTCTTT. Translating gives CASSILGPNTEAFF.

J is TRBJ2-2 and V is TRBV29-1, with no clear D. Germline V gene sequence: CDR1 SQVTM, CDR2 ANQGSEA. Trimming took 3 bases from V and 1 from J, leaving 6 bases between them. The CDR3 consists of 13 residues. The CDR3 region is CSVDPRNTGELFF. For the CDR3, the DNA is TGCAGCGTTGATCCCAGGAACACCGGGGAGCTGTTTTTT.

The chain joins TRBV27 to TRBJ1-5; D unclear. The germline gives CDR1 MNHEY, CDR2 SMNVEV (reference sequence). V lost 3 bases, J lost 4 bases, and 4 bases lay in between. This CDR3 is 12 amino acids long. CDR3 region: CASSFLNQPQHF. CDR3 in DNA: TGTGCCAGCAGTTTCCTTAATCAGCCCCAGCATTTT.

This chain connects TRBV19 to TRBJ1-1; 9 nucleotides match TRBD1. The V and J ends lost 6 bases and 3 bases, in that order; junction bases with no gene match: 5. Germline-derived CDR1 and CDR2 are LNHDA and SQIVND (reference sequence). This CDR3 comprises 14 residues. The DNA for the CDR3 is TGTGCCAGTAGGGACAGGGGCGGCGACACTGAAGCTTTCTTT. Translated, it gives CASRDRGGDTEAFF.